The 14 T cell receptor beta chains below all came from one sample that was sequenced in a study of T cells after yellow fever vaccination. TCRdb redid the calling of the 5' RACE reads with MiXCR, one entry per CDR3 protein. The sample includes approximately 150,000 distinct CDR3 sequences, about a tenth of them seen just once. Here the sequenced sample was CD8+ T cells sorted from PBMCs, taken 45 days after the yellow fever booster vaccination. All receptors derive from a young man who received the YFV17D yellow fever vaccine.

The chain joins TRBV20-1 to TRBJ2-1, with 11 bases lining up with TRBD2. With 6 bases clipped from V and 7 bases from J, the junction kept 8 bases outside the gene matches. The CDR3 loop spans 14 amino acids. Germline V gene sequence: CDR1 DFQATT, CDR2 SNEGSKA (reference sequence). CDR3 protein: CSASTSGVWNEQFF. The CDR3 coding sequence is TGCAGTGCGTCGACTAGCGGGGTTTGGAATGAGCAGTTCTTC.

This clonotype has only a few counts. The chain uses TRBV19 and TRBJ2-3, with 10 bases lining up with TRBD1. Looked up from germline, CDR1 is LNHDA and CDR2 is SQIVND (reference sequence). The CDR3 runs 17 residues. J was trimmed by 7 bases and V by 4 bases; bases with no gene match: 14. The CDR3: CASSTRQAGQGMYTQYF. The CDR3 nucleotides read TGTGCCAGTAGTACGCGCCAGGCGGGACAGGGGATGTATACGCAGTATTTT.

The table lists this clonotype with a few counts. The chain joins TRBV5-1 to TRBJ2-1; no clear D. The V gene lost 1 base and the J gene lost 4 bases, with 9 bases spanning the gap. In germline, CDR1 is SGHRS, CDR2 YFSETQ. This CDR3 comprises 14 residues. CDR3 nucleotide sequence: TGCGCCAGCAGCTTGACATCCCTTTACAATGAGCAGTTCTTC. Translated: CASSLTSLYNEQFF.

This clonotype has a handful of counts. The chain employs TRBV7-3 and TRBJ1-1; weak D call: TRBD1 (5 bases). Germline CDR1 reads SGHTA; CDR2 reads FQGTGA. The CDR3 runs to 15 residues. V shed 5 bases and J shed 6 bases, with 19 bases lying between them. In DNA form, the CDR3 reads TGTGCCAGCAGCGCCCAGGGTGCGGGCTACTCTGAAGCTTTCTTT. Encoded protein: CASSAQGAGYSEAFF.

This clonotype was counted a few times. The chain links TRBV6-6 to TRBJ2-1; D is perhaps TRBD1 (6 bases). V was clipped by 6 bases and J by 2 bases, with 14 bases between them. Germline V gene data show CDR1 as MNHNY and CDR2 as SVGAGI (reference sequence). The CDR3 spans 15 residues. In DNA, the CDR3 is TGTGCCAGCAGCAGCGACAGGACTGCCTACAATGAGCAGTTCTTC. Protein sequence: CASSSDRTAYNEQFF.

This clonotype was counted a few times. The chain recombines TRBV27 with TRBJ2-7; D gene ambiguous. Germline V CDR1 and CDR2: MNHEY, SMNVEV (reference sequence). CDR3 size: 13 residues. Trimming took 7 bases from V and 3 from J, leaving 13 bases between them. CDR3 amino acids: CASTKDPDYEQYF. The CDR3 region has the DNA TGTGCCAGCACCAAGGACCCGGACTACGAGCAGTACTTC.

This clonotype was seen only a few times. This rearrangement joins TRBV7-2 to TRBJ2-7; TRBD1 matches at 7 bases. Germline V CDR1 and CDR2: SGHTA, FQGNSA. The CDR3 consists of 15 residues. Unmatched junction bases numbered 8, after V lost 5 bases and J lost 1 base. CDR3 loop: CASSLAGTASYEQYV. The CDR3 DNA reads TGTGCCAGCAGCCTGGCCGGGACAGCTTCCTACGAGCAGTACGTC.

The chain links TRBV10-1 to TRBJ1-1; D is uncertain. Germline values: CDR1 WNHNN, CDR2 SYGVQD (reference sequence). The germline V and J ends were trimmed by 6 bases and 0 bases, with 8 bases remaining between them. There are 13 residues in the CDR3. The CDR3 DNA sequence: TGCGCCAGCAGCGCGGTATTGAACACTGAAGCTTTCTTT. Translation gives CASSAVLNTEAFF.

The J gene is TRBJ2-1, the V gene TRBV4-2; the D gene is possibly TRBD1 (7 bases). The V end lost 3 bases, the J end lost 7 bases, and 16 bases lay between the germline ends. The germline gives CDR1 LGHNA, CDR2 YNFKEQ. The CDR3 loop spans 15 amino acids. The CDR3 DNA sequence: TGTGCCAGCAGCCAGCCCTGGCAGGGGGGAAATGAGCAGTTCTTC. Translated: CASSQPWQGGNEQFF.

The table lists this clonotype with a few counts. The CDR3 bases are TGTGCCAGCAGTTTAGCGAGCCACGCCGCCGCCGGGGAGCTGTTTTTT. Protein: CASSLASHAAAGELFF. The rearrangement links TRBV12-3 or TRBV12-4 to TRBJ2-2; the D is unclear. This CDR3 region has 16 residues. The germline V and J ends were trimmed by 0 bases and 6 bases, with 14 bases remaining between them.

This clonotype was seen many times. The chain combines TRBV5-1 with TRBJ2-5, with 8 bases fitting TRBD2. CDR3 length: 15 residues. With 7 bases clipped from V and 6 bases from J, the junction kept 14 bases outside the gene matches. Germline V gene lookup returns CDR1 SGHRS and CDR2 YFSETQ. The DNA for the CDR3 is TGCGCCAGCGCCACGACCGGGGGGGCTTTTCAGACCCAGTACTTC. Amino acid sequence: CASATTGGAFQTQYF. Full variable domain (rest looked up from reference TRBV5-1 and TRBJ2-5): KAGVTQTPRYLIKTRGQQVTLSCSPISGHRSVSWYQQTPGQGLQFLFEYFSETQRNKGNFPGRFSGRQFSNSRSEMNVSTLELGDSALYLCASATTGGAFQTQYFGPGTRLLVL.

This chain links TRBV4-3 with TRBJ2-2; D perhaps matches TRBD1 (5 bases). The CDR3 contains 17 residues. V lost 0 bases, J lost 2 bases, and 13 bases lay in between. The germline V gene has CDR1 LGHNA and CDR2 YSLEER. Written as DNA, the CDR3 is TGCGCCAGCAGCCAAGATTGGTTGCAGGGAAACACCGGGGAGCTGTTTTTT. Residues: CASSQDWLQGNTGELFF.

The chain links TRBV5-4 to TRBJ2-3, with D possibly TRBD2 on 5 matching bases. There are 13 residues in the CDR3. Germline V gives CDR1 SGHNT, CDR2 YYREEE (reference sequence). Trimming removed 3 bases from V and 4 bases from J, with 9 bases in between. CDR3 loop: CASSSGNPDTQYF. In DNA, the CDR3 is TGTGCCAGCAGCTCGGGGAATCCAGATACGCAGTATTTT.

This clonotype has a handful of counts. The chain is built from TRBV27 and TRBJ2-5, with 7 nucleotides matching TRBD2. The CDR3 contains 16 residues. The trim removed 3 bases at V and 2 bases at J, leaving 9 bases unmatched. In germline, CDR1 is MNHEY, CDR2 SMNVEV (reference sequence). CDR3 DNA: TGTGCCAGCAGTTTTTCTGAACTAGCGAGTCAAGAGACCCAGTACTTC. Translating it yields CASSFSELASQETQYF.